Listed below are T cell receptor beta chains from one sample, sequenced in a study of T cell clones after liver transplantation. The protocol was immunoSEQ multiplex PCR, while the TCRdb copy is restricted to in-frame clones and leaves out a portion. The sample lists around 110,000 clones, 90% occurring once. The source material was CD4+ T cells from blood, sampled 12 months after liver transplant. The receptor source for this set is a human patient who received a liver transplant. A share of the T cells may be of graft donor origin. CDR3s include the opening cysteine and the closing phenylalanine or tryptophan. D genes are given only for firm matches. Clone size is given for some rows only: seen once, a few or many times, or a class if the clone is expanded.

>TRBJ1-5|.|.|TRBV5-1
CASSLDGDNQPQHF
TGCGCCAGCAGCTTGGATGGGGACAATCAGCCCCAGCATTTT
>TRBJ2-3|.|.|TRBV5-1
CASSLTGSGEDTQYF
TGCGCCAGCAGCTTGACAGGCTCCGGGGAAGATACGCAGTATTTT
>TRBJ2-5|TRBD1|.|TRBV5-1
CASSLGQGQETQYF
TGCGCCAGCAGCTTGGGACAGGGGCAAGAGACCCAGTACTTC
>TRBJ2-6|.|.|TRBV5-1
CASSATGTGANVLTF
TGCGCCAGCAGCGCCACCGGGACAGGGGCCAACGTCCTGACTTTC
>TRBJ1-2|.|.|TRBV30
CAWSVLSMPHGYGYTF
TGTGCCTGGAGTGTACTCTCGATGCCCCACGGCTATGGCTACACCTTC
>TRBJ1-1|.|few|TRBV6-1
CASSDPGHMNTEAFF
TGTGCCAGCAGTGACCCGGGTCACATGAACACTGAAGCTTTCTTT
>TRBJ1-4|.|.|TRBV5-5
CASSLKTPGSELFF
TGTGCCAGCAGCTTAAAAACCCCCGGGAGTGAACTGTTTTTT
>TRBJ2-7|.|.|TRBV5-1
CASTGPLGVEQYF
TGCGCCAGCACCGGGCCATTGGGGGTCGAGCAGTACTTC
>TRBJ2-1|TRBD2|.|TRBV29-1
CSVEDRSGNLDEQFF
TGCAGCGTTGAAGATCGAAGCGGGAATTTGGATGAGCAGTTCTTC
>TRBJ2-5|.|.|TRBV14
CASSQGLARWEETQYF
TGTGCCAGCAGCCAGGGCCTAGCGCGCTGGGAGGAGACCCAGTACTTC
>TRBJ1-2|TRBD1|.|TRBV7-2
CASSALDRGHGYTF
TGTGCCAGCAGCGCTCTGGACAGGGGGCATGGCTACACCTTC
>TRBJ2-7|.|.|TRBV6-5
CASSGGNSYEQYF
TGTGCCAGCAGTGGGGGAAACTCCTACGAGCAGTACTTC
>TRBJ2-5|.|few|TRBV21-1
CASSKERDQETQYF
TGTGCCAGCAGCAAAGAAAGAGACCAAGAGACCCAGTACTTC
>TRBJ2-3|.|.|TRBV27
CASSVADTQYF
TGTGCCAGCAGTGTAGCGGACACGCAGTATTTT
>TRBJ2-5|.|.|TRBV9
CASSVGGGRETQYF
TGTGCCAGCAGCGTAGGAGGGGGGCGAGAGACCCAGTACTTC
>TRBJ2-1|.|.|TRBV5-1
CASSLDYNEQFF
TGCGCCAGCAGCTTAGACTACAATGAGCAGTTCTTC
>TRBJ1-5|TRBD1|.|TRBV19
CASNPTGGANQPQHF
TGTGCCAGTAACCCCACAGGGGGTGCCAATCAGCCCCAGCATTTT
>TRBJ1-2|.|.|TRBV28
CASSTPGRRF
TGTGCCAGCAGTACTCCGGGACGCCGATTC
>TRBJ2-1|TRBD2|.|TRBV29-1
CSVQIGAGGEYNEQFF
TGCAGCGTCCAAATCGGTGCGGGAGGGGAATACAATGAGCAGTTCTTC
>TRBJ2-3|TRBD2|.|TRBV19
CASGTSGTDTQYF
TGTGCCAGCGGGACTAGCGGCACAGATACGCAGTATTTT
>TRBJ2-7|.|.|TRBV2
CASNPNIYEQYF
TGTGCCAGCAACCCAAACATCTACGAGCAGTACTTC
>TRBJ1-5|.|.|TRBV7-9
CASSLAGGMSNQPQHF
TGTGCCAGCAGCTTAGCGGGGGGGATGAGCAATCAGCCCCAGCATTTT
>TRBJ2-5|.|.|TRBV5-4
CASSLSGTGETQYF
TGTGCCAGCAGCTTGTCGGGGACGGGAGAGACCCAGTACTTC
>TRBJ2-3|TRBD2|once|TRBV6-4
CASSASGTTDTQYF
TGTGCCAGCAGTGCTAGCGGAACCACAGATACGCAGTATTTT
>TRBJ1-3|.|.|TRBV29-1
CSVEGGIDRMAGNTIYF
TGCAGCGTTGAAGGTGGCATCGACAGGATGGCTGGAAACACCATATATTTT
>TRBJ2-7|.|.|TRBV18
CASSRLPETYEQYF
TGTGCCAGCTCGCGCCTACCCGAGACCTACGAGCAGTACTTC
>TRBJ2-2|.|.|TRBV4-2
CASSHPGSDTGELFF
TGTGCCAGCAGCCATCCAGGGTCGGACACCGGGGAGCTGTTTTTT
>TRBJ2-5|.|few|TRBV28
CASTTRQGRRETQYF
TGTGCCAGCACTACGCGGCAGGGGCGACGGGAGACCCAGTACTTC
>TRBJ1-1|.|few|TRBV9
CASSAPPRGRLNTEAFF
TGTGCCAGCAGCGCACCACCAAGGGGCAGATTGAACACTGAAGCTTTCTTT
>TRBJ2-7|.|.|TRBV19
CASTPQGGVREQYF
TGTGCCAGCACACCACAGGGAGGAGTTCGGGAGCAGTACTTC
>TRBJ2-5|.|.|TRBV5-1
CASSLGGSGGNQETQYF
TGCGCCAGCAGCTTGGGAGGTAGCGGAGGTAACCAAGAGACCCAGTACTTC
>TRBJ1-1|.|.|TRBV29-1
CSGGGQLNTEAFF
TGCAGCGGAGGGGGGCAGTTGAACACTGAAGCTTTCTTT
>TRBJ2-1|TRBD1|.|TRBV2
CASSRQGKGNEQFF
TGTGCCAGCAGCAGACAGGGGAAGGGCAATGAGCAGTTCTTC
>TRBJ2-7|TRBD2|.|TRBV30
CAWKLAGASGEQYF
TGTGCCTGGAAACTAGCGGGAGCGTCTGGCGAGCAGTACTTC
>TRBJ1-2|TRBD1|once|TRBV6-5
CASSNRQGSGGYTF
TGTGCCAGCAGCAACCGACAGGGATCGGGAGGCTACACCTTC